The source of this T cell receptor beta chain is a study of cytotoxic CD8 clonotypes in ibrutinib-treated CLL. Turning to the study itself: Response specimens were obtained following a median treatment duration of approximately 13 months, with a range of 6 to 36. Study-wide points: At progression, clonality fell back toward baseline after rising at ibrutinib response. Baseline values of clonality outstripped age-matched healthy donors and followed circulating CD8+ T-cell counts. Under treatment, the uncommon public clonotypes either contracted or remained stable.

After removal of 1 base from V and 2 bases from J, the junction contained 14 bases not matched to a gene. The CDR3 is 18 amino acids. Germline loops: CDR1 GTSNPN, CDR2 SVGIG (reference sequence). Here immunoSEQ multiplex PCR was the method, and the copy in TCRdb shows in-frame clones only, minus some. Counted here are 250,000 or so clones, roughly 74% occurring once; the ten biggest clones make up over 15%. Details on this clone: Its antigen is not known.

The specimen was PBMCs, collected after 24 months of ibrutinib treatment. The rearrangement links TRBV30 to TRBJ2-3; 8 nucleotides match TRBD2. The TCR was taken from a human donor with chronic lymphocytic leukemia. The CDR3 DNA reads as TGTGCCTGGAGTGCGTCGTCCCCAGGACTAGCTATCACAGATACGCAGTATTTT. It encodes CAWSASSPGLAITDTQYF.